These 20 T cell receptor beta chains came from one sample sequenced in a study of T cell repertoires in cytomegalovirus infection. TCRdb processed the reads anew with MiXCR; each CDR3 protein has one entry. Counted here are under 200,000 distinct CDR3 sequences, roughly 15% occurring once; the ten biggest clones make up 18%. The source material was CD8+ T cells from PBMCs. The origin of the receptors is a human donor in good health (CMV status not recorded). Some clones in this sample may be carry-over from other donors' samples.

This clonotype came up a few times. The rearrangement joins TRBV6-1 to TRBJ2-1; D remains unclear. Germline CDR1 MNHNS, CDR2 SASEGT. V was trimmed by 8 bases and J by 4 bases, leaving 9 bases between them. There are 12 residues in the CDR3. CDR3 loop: CASRTYYNEQFF. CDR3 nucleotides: TGTGCCAGCCGGACGTATTACAATGAGCAGTTCTTC.

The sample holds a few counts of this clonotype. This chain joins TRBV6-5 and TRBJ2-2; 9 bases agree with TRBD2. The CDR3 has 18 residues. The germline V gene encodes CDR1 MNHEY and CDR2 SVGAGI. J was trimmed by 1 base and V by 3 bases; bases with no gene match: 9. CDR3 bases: TGTGCCAGCAGTTATTCGTCTCGACTAGCGGAGAACACCGGGGAGCTGTTTTTT. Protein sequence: CASSYSSRLAENTGELFF.

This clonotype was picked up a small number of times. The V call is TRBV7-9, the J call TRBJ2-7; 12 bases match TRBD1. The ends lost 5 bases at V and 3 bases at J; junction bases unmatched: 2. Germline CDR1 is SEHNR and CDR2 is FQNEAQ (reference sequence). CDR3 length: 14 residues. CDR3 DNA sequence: TGTGCCAGCAGCGGGACAGGGGGCGTCTACGAGCAGTACTTC. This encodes CASSGTGGVYEQYF.

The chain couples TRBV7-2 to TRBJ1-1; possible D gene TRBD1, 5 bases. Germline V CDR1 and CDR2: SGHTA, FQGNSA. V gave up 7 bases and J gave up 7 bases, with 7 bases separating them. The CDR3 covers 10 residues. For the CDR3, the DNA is TGTGCCAGCATCGGGGGTGAAGCTTTCTTT. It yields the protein CASIGGEAFF.

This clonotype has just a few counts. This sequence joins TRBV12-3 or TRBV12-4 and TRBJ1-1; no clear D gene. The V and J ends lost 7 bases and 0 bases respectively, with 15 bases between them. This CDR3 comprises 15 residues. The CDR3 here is CASKGWETMNTEAFF. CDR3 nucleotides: TGTGCCAGCAAGGGATGGGAAACTATGAACACTGAAGCTTTCTTT.

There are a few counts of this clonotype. This CDR3 is CASSWIRTDDFSYEQYF. DNA of the CDR3: TGTGCCAGCAGTTGGATAAGGACGGATGACTTCTCCTACGAGCAGTACTTC. V and J are TRBV11-2 and TRBJ2-7; unclear D gene. The CDR3 covers 17 residues. The ends were cut back, 6 bases at V and 0 bases at J, with 21 bases in the middle. Germline CDR1 reads SGHAT; CDR2 reads FQNNGV. Filled out from reference TRBV11-2 and TRBJ2-7, the complete variable domain reads EAGVAQSPRYKIIEKRQSVAFWCNPISGHATLYWYQQILGQGPKLLIQFQNNGVVDDSQLPKDRFSAERLKGVDSTLKIQPAKLEDSAVYLCASSWIRTDDFSYEQYFGPGTRLTVT.

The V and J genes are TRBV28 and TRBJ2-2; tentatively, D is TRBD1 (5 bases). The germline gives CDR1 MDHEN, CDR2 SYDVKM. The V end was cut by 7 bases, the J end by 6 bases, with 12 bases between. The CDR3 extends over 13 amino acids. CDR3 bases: TGTGCCAGCATACAGACAGATCCCGGGGAGCTGTTTTTT. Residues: CASIQTDPGELFF.

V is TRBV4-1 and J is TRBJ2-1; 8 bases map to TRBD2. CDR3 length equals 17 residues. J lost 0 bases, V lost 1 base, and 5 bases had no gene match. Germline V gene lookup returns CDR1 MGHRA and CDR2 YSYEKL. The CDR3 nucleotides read TGCGCCAGCAGCCAAGTGGGACTAGAGAGCTCCTACAATGAGCAGTTCTTC. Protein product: CASSQVGLESSYNEQFF.

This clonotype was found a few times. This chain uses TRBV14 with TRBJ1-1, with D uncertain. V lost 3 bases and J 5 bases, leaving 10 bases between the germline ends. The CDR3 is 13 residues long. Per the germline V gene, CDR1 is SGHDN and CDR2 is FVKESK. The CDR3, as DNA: TGTGCCAGCAGCCAGAGGGAGTGGACTGAAGCTTTCTTT. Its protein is CASSQREWTEAFF.

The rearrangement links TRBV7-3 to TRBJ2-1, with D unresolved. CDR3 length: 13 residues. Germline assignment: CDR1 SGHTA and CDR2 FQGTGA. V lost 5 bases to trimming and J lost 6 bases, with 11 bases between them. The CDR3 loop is CASSPAPGNEQFF. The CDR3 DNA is TGTGCCAGCAGCCCCGCCCCCGGCAATGAGCAGTTCTTC.

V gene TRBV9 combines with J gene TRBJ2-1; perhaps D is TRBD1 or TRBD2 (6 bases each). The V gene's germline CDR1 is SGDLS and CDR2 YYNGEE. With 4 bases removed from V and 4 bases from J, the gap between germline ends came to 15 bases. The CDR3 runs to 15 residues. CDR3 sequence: CASSQAGEAYNEQFF. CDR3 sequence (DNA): TGTGCCAGCAGCCAAGCAGGGGAGGCGTACAATGAGCAGTTCTTC.

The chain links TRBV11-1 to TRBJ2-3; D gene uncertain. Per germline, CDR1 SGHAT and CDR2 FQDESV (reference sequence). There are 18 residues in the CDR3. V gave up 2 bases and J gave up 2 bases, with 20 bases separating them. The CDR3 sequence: CASSLHGLLKDSTDTQYF. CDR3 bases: TGTGCCAGCAGCTTACATGGCCTCCTCAAAGATTCCACAGATACGCAGTATTTT.

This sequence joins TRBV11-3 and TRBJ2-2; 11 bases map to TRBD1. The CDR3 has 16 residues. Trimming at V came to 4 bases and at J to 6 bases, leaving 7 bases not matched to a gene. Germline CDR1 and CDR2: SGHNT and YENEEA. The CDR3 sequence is CASSSWDRGSAGELFF. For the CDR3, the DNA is TGTGCCAGCAGCTCATGGGACAGGGGGTCCGCCGGGGAGCTGTTTTTT.

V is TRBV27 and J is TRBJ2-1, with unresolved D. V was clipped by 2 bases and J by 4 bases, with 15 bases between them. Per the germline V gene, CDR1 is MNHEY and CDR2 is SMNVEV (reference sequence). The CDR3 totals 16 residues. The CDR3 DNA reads TGTGCCAGCAGTTTAATAGCAAGGACGAAGTACAATGAGCAGTTCTTC. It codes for CASSLIARTKYNEQFF.

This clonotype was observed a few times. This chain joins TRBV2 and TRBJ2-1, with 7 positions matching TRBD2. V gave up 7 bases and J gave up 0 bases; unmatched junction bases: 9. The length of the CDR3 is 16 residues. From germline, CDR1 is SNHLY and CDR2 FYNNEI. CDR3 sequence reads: CASTRGLAVSYNEQFF. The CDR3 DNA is TGTGCCAGCACCCGAGGGCTAGCGGTCTCCTACAATGAGCAGTTCTTC.

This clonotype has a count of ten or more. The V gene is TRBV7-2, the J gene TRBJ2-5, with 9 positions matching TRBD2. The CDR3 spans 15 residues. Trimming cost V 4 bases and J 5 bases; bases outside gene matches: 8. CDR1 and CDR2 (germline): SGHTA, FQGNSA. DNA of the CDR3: TGTGCCAGCAGCTCCGGGACTAGCCTCTTGGAGACCCAGTACTTC. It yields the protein CASSSGTSLLETQYF.

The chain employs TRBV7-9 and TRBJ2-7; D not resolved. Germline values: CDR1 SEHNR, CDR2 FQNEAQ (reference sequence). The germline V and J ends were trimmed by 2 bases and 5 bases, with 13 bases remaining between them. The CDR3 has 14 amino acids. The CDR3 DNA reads TGTGCCAGCAGCTTAAGGGTGATAGCCGACGAGCAGTACTTC. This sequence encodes CASSLRVIADEQYF.

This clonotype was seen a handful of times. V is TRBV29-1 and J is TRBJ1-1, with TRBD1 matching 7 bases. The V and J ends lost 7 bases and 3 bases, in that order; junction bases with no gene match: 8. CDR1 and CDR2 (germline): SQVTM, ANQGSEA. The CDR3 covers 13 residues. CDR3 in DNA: TGCAGCGCCTTAGGGGGCCGGGACACTGAAGCTTTCTTT. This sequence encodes CSALGGRDTEAFF.

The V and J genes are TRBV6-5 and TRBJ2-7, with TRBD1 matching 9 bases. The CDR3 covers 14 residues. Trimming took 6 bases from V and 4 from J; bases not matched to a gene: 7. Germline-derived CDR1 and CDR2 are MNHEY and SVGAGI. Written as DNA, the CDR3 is TGTGCCAGCAGCGAGAGGGACAGGGTTTACGAGCAGTACTTC. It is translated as CASSERDRVYEQYF.

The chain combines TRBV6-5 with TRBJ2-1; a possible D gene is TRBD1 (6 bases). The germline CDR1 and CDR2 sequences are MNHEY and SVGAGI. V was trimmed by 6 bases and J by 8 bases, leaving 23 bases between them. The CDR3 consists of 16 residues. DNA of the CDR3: TGTGCCAGCAGGTACAGGACAGAACCTCCCGGGGATGAGCAGTTCTTC. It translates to CASRYRTEPPGDEQFF.